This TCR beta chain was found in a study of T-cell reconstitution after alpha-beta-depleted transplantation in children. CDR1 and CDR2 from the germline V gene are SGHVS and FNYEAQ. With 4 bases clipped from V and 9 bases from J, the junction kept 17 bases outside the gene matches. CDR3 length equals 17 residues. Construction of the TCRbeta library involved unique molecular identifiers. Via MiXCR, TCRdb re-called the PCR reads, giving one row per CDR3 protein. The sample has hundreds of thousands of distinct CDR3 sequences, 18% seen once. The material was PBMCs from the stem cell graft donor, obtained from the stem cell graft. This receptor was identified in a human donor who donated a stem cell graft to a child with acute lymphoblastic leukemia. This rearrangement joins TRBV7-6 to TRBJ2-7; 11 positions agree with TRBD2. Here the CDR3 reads CASSSPHQSSGRAVQYF. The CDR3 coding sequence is TGTGCCAGCAGCTCCCCCCATCAGAGTAGCGGGAGGGCCGTGCAGTACTTC.